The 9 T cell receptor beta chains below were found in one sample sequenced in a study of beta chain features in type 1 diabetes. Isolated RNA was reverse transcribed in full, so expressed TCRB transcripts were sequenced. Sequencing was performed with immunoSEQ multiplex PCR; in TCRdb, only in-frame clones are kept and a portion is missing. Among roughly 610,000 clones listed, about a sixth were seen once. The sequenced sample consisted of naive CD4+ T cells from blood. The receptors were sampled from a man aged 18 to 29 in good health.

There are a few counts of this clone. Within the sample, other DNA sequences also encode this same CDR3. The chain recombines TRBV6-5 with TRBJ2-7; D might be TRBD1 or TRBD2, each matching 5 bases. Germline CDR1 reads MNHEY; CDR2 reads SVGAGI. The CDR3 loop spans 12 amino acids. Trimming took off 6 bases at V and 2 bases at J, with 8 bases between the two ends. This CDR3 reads CASRTGPYEQYF. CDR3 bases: TGTGCCAGCAGGACGGGACCCTACGAGCAGTACTTC.

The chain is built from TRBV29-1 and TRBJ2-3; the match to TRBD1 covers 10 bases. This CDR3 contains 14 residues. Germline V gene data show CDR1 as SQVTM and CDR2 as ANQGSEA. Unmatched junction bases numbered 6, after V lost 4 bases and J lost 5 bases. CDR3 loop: CSVVLTGGGDTQYF. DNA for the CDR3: TGCAGCGTTGTCCTGACAGGGGGCGGAGATACGCAGTATTTT.

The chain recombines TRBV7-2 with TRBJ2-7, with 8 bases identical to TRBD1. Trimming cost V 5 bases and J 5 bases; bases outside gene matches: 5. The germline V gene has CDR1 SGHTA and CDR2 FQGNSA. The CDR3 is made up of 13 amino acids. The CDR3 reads CASSNRGADEQYF. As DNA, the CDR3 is TGTGCCAGCAGCAACAGGGGGGCCGACGAGCAGTACTTC.

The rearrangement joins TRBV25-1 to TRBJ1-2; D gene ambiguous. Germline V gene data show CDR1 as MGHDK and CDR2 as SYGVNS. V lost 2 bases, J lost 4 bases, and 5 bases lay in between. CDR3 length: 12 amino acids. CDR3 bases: TGTGCCAGCAGTGAAGGCCGCTATGGCTACACCTTC. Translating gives CASSEGRYGYTF.

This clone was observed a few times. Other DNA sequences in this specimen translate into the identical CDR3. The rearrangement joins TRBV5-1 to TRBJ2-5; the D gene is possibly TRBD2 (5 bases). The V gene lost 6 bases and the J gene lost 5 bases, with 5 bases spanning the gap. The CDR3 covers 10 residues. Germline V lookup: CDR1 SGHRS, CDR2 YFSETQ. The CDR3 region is CASTGETQYF. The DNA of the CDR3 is TGCGCCAGCACGGGGGAGACCCAGTACTTC.

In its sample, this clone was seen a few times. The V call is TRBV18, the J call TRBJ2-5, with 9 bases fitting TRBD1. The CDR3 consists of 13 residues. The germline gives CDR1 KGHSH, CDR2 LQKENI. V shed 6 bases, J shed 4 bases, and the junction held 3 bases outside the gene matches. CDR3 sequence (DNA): TGTGCCAGCTCCTACAGGGGGCGAGAGACCCAGTACTTC. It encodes CASSYRGRETQYF.

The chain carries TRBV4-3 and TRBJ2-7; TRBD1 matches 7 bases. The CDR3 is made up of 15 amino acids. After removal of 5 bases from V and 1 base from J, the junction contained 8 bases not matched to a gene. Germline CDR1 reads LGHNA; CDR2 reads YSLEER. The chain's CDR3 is CASSDTGALSYEQYF. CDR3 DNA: TGCGCCAGCAGCGACACAGGGGCCCTATCCTACGAGCAGTACTTC.

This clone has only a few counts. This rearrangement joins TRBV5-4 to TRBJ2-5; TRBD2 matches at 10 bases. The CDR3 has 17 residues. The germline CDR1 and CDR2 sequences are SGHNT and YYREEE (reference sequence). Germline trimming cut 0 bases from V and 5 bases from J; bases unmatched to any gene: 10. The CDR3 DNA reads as TGTGCCAGCAGCTTGGCCGGAGCGGGAGGGCCCAGGGAGACCCAGTACTTC. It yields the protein CASSLAGAGGPRETQYF.

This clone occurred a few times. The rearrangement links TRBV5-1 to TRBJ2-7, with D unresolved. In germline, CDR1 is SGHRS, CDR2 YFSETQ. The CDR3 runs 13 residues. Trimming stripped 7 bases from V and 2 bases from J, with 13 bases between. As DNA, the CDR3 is TGCGCCAGCTCCCACGGGTCGACCTACGAGCAGTACTTC. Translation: CASSHGSTYEQYF.